This T cell receptor (beta chain) was sequenced for a study of blood T cells in healthy people across ages (dated by TCRdb to between 2015 and 2016). Study-wide context: In model experiments, template switching captured about one uniquely barcoded TCR beta cDNA molecule for every two T cells. To avoid experimental bias, donors of different ages were distributed randomly across sequencing lanes. Donors were grouped into four age groups: young (average roughly 17 years), middle-aged (39), aged (about 59) and long-lived (around 80). Two additional independent replicas of 1 million unique cDNA reads from the same blood draw were analyzed for two donors (one aged 18 to 29 and one aged 80 or older). The study measured age-related changes in TCR beta repertoire diversity using deep sequencing normalized with unique cDNA molecular identifiers.

On this clonotype itself: Its specific antigen is unknown. Per-nucleotide qualities are absent, and no much larger clonotype sits a single base away.

The library was prepared using 5' RACE. Sequenced using an Illumina HiSeq 2500. The second PCR ran for roughly 7 to 12 cycles and used a J-beta primer mix along with a sample-barcoded 5' primer. Each TCR beta cDNA molecule received a unique molecular identifier from a template-switch 5' adaptor carrying 12 random nucleotides. Each sample yielded at least 2.5 million CDR3-containing paired-end reads. First-strand cDNA synthesis was performed from all RNA using the Mint cDNA synthesis kit, with priming by a TRBC-specific oligonucleotide. All cDNA was treated with uracil-DNA glycosylase and then went through a first 18-cycle PCR with the universal primers M1SS and BC2_uni_R. From the authors' description of their analysis: Normalization of each sample was performed by random selection of 1 million high-quality reads, each carrying a distinct molecular identifier. Reads sharing molecular identifiers were discarded rather than binned into consensus sequences. CDR3 identification, clonotype clustering and error correction used MiTCR with a Q25 quality threshold and the strictest error-elimination algorithm. A nonparametric unseen species model with Euler transformation was used to estimate a lower bound on total TCR beta diversity. TCRdb trimmed the raw reads at Q25, called clones with MiXCR and kept productive beta chains. One record per CDR3 amino acid sequence lists the most common genes and DNA. The V and J calls were determined by TCRdb, not by the authors. The sample table contains some 320,000 distinct CDR3 sequences; only one count was recorded for about 25% of them. Of the sample, over 25% is held by the ten largest clones.

Paper-wide results and their limitations: There was a strong correlation between observed TCR beta diversity and the percentage of naive T cells measured by flow cytometry. Compared with the aged group, the long-lived group had more naive CD4+ T cells, fewer expanded clones and increased TCR diversity, a pattern suggesting age selection. Estimates of total diversity based on one million sequenced T cells were considered lower bounds and underestimates. The CMV infection status of donors was not known, potentially confounding age-related changes in expanded clonotypes. Because profiling used bulk unsorted PBMCs, naive and antigen-experienced compartments could not be compared conclusively. Observed TCR beta diversity per million T cells fell roughly linearly with age, and a significant reduction was already apparent by age around 36.

V is shortened by 0 bases, J by 2 bases, and the region joining them spans 9 bases. The germline V gene supplies CDR1 SGHRS and CDR2 YFSETQ. From the cysteine through the phenylalanine, the CDR3 covers 15 amino acids. This entry keeps only the CDR3 DNA: 45 bases, framed from base 1. The 39 donors, aged about 6 to 95 years, were systemically healthy Caucasian individuals from Russia. Each donor gave around 9.9 milliliters of peripheral blood, collected into EDTA-treated Vacutainer tubes. Ficoll-Paque density-gradient centrifugation was used to isolate PBMCs, with at least 7 million per sample. Total RNA, at least 5.5 micrograms per sample, was extracted from PBMCs with Trizol reagent. For every donor, an aliquot of PBMCs went through flow cytometry to measure the percentages of naive CD45RAhigh/CD27high T cells.

The sequenced sample consisted of blood. The V and J segments used are TRBV5-1 and TRBJ2-1, with the D gene uncertain. This clonotype was sampled from a woman aged 70-85 years in good health. The CDR3 region reads CASSLEGIPYNEQFF. The DNA sequence follows: TGCGCCAGCAGCTTGGAAGGGATACCCTACAATGAGCAGTTCTTC.